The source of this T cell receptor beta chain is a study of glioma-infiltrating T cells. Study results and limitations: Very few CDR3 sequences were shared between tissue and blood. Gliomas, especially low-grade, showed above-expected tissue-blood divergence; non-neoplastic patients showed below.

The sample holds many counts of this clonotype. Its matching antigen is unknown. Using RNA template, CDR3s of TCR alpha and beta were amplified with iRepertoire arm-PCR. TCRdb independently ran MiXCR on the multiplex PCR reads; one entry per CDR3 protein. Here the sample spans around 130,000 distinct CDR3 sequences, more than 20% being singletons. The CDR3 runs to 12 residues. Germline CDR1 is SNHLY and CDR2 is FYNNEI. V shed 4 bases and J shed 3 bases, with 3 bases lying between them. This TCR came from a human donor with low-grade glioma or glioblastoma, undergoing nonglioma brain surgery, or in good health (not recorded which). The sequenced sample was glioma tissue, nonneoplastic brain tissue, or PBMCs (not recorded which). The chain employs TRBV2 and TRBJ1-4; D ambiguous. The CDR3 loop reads CASSVANEKLFF. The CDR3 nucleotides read TGTGCCAGCAGTGTCGCTAATGAAAAACTGTTTTTT.